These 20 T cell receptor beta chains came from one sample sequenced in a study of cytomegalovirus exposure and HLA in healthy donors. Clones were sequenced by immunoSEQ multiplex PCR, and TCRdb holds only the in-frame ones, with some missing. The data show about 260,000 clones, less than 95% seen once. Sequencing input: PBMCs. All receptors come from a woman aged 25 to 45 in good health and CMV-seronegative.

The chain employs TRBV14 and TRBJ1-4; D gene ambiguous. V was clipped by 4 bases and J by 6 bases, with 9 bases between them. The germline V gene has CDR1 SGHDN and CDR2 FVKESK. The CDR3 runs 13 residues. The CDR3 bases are TGTGCCAGCAGCCCATGGTCGGATGAAAAACTGTTTTTT. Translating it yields CASSPWSDEKLFF.

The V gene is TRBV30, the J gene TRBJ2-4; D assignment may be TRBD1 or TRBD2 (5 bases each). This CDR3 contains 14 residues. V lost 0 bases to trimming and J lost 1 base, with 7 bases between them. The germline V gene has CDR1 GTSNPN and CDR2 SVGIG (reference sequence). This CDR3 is CAWSVGEAKNIQYF. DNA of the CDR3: TGTGCCTGGAGTGTGGGGGAGGCCAAAAACATTCAGTACTTC.

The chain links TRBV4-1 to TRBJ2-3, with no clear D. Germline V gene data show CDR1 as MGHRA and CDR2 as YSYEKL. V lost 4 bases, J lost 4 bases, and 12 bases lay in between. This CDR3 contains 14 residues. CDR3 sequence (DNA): TGCGCCAGCAGCCTCATCGGCGGTTCAGATACGCAGTATTTT. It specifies CASSLIGGSDTQYF.

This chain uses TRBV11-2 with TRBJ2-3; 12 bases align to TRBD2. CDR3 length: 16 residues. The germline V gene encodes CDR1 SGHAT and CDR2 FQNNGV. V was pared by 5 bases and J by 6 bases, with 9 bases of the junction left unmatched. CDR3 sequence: CASSHGLAGKQDTQYF. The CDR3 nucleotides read TGTGCCAGCAGCCACGGACTAGCGGGAAAGCAGGATACGCAGTATTTT.

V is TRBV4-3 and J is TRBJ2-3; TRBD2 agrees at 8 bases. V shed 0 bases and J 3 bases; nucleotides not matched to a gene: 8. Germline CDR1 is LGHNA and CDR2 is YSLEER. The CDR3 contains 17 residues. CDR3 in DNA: TGCGCCAGCAGCCAAGATCAAATAGCGGGATCAACAGATACGCAGTATTTT. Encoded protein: CASSQDQIAGSTDTQYF.

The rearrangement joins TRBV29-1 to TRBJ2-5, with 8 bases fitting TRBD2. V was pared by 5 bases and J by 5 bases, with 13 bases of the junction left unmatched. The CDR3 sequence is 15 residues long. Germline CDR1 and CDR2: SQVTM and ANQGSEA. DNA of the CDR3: TGCAGCGTTCCCTTGTTGGCGGGAGGCGAGGAGACCCAGTACTTC. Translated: CSVPLLAGGEETQYF. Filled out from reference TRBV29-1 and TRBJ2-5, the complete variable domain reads SAVISQKPSRDICQRGTSLTIQCQVDSQVTMMFWYRQQPGQSLTLIATANQGSEATYESGFVIDKFPISRPNLTFSTLTVSNMSPEDSSIYLCSVPLLAGGEETQYFGPGTRLLVL.

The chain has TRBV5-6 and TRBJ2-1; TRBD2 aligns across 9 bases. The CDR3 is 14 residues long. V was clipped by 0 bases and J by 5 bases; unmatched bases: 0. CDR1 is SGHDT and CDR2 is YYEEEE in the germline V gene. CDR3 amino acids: CASSLGLADNEQFF. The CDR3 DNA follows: TGTGCCAGCAGCTTGGGACTAGCGGACAATGAGCAGTTCTTC.

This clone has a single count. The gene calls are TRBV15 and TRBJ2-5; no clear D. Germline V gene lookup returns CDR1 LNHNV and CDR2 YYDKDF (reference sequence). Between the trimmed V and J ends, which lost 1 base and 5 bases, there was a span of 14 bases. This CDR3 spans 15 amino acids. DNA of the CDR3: TGTGCCACCAGCAGAGGCACCGGGCCTCGGGAGACCCAGTACTTC. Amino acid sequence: CATSRGTGPRETQYF.

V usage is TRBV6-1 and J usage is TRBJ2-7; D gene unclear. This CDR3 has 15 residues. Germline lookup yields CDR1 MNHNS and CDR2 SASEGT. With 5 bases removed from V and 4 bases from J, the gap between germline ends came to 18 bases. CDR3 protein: CASSPRTDFSYEQYF. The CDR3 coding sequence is TGTGCCAGCAGTCCCCGGACGGATTTCTCATACGAGCAGTACTTC.

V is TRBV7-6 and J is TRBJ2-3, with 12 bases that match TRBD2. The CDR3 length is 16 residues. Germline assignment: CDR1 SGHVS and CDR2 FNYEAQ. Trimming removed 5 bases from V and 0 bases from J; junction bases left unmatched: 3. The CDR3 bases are TGTGCCAGCAGCACCGGGACTAGCGGGAGCACAGATACGCAGTATTTT. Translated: CASSTGTSGSTDTQYF.

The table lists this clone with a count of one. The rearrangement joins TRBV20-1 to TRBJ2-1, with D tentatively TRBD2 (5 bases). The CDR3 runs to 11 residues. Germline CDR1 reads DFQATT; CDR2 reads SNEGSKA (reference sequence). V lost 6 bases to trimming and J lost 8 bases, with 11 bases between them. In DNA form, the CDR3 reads TGCAGTGCAGATAGCGTCGATGAGCAGTTCTTC. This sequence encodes CSADSVDEQFF.

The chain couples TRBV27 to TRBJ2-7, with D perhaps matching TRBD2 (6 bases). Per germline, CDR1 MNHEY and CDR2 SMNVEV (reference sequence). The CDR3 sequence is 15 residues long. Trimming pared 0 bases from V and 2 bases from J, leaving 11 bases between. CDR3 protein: CASSLSGGGTYEQYF. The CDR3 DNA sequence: TGTGCCAGCAGTTTATCTGGCGGAGGGACCTACGAGCAGTACTTC.

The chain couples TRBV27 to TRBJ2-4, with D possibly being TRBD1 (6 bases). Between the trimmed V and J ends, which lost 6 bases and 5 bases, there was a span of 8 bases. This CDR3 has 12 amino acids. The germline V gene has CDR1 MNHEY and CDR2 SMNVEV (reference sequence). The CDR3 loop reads CASRTGQNIQYF. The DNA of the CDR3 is TGTGCCAGCAGGACAGGTCAAAACATTCAGTACTTC.

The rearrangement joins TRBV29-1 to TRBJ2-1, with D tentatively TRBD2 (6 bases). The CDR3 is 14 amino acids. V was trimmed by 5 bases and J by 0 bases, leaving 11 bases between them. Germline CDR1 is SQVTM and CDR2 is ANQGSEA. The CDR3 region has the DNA TGCAGCGTTCGGACTACCAGCTCCTACAATGAGCAGTTCTTC. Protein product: CSVRTTSSYNEQFF.

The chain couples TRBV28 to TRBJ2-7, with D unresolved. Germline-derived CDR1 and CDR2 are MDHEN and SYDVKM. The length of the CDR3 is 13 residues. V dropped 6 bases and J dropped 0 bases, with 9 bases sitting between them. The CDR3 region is CASRPMSSYEQYF. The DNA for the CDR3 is TGTGCCAGCAGACCAATGAGCTCCTACGAGCAGTACTTC.

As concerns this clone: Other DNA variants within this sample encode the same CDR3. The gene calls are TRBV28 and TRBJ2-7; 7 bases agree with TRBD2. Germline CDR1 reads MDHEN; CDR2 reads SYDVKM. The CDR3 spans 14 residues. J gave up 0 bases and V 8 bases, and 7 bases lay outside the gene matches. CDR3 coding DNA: TGTGCCAGCTCCCCGCGGGGGAGCTCCTACGAGCAGTACTTC. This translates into CASSPRGSSYEQYF.

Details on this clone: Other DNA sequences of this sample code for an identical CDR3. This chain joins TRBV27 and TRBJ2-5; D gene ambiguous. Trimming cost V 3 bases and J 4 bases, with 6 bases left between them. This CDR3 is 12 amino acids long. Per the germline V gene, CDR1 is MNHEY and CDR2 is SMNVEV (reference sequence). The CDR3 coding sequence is TGTGCCAGCAGTTTTCCGGGAGAGACCCAGTACTTC. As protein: CASSFPGETQYF.

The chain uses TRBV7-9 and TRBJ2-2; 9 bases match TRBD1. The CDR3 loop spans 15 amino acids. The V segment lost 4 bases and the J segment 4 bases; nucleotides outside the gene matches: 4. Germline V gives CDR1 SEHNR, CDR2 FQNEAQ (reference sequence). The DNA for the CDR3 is TGTGCCAGCAGCTGGACAGGGGATCCCACCGGGGAGCTGTTTTTT. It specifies CASSWTGDPTGELFF.

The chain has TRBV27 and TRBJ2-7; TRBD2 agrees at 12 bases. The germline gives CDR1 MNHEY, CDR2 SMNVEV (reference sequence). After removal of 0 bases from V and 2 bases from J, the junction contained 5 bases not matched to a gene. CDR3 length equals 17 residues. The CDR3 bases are TGTGCCAGCAGTTTATCAGTACTAGCGGGGGGAGCCTACGAGCAGTACTTC. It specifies CASSLSVLAGGAYEQYF.

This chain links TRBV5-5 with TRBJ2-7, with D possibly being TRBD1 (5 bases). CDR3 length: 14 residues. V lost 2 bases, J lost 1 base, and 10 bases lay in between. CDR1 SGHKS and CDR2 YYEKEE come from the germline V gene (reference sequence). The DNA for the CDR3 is TGTGCCAGCAGCTTCCAGACAGCTTCCTACGAGCAGTACTTC. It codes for CASSFQTASYEQYF.